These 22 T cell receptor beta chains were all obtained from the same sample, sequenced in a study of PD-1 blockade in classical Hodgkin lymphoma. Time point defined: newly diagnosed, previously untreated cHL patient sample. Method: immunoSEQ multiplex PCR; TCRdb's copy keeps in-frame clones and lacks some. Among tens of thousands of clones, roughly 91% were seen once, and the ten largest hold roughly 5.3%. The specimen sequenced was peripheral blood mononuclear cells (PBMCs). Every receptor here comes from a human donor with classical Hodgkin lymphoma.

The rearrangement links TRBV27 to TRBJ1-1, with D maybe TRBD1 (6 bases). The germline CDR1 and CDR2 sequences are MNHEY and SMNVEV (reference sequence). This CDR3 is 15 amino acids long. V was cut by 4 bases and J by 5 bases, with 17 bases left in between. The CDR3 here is CASSYFRGLGTEAFF. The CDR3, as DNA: TGTGCCAGCAGTTATTTCAGGGGCCTCGGGACTGAAGCTTTCTTT.

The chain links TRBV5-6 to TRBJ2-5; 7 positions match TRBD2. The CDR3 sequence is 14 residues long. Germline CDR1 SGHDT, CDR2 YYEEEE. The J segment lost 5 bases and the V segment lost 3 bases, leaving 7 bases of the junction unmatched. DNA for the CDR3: TGTGCCAGCAGCTGGGGAGGGGCGAGGGAGACCCAGTACTTC. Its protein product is CASSWGGARETQYF.

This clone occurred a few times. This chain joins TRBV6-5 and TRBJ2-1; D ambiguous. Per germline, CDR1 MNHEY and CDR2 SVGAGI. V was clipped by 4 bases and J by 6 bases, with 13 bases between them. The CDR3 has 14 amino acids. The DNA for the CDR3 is TGTGCCAGCAGTTCAGATCTATGGGGCAATGAGCAGTTCTTC. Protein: CASSSDLWGNEQFF.

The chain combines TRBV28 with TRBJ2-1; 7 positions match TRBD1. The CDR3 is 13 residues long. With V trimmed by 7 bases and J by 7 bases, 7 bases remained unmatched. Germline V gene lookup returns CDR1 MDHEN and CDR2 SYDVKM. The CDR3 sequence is CASKGALWNEQFF. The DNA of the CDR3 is TGTGCCAGCAAGGGGGCTCTTTGGAATGAGCAGTTCTTC.

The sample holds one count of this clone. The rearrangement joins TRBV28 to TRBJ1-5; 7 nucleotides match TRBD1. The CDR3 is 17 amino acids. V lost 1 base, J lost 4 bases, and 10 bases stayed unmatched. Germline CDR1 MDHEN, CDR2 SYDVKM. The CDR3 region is CASSLLRQGLRNQPQHF. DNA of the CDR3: TGTGCCAGCAGTTTATTAAGACAGGGCCTGAGGAATCAGCCCCAGCATTTT.

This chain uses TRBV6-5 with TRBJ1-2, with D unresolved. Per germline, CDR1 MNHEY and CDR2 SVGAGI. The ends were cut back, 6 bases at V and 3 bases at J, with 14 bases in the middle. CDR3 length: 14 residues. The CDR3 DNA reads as TGTGCCAGCAGACGCTCAACGAGCCACTATGGCTACACCTTC. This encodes CASRRSTSHYGYTF.

The CDR3: CASSFRLGPNQPQHF. CDR3 nucleotide sequence: TGTGCCAGCAGTTTTCGTCTGGGGCCGAATCAGCCCCAGCATTTT. The chain joins TRBV28 to TRBJ1-5; maybe TRBD1 (5 bases). Trimming took 3 bases from V and 4 from J, leaving 13 bases between them. Germline loops: CDR1 MDHEN, CDR2 SYDVKM. The CDR3 has 15 residues.

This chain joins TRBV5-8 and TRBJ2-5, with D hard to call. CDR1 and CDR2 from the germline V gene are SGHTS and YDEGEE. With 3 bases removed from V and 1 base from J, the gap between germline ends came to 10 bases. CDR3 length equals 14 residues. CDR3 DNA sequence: TGTGCCAGCAGCTCCGACGCGATCCAAGAGACCCAGTACTTC. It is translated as CASSSDAIQETQYF.

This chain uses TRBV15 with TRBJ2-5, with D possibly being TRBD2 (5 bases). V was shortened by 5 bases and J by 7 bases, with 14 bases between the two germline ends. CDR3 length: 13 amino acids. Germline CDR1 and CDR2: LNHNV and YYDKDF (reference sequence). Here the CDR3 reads CATSPRQEGTQYF. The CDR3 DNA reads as TGTGCCACCAGCCCCCGACAAGAGGGGACCCAGTACTTC.

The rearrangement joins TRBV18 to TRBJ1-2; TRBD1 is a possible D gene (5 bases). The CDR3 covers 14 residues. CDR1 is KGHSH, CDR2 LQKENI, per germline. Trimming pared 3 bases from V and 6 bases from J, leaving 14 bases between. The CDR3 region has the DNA TGTGCCAGCTCACCCCTTGACAGCGGAGATGGCTACACCTTC. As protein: CASSPLDSGDGYTF. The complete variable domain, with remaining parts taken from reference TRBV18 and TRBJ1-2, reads NAGVMQNPRHLVRRRGQEARLRCSPMKGHSHVYWYRQLPEEGLKFMVYLQKENIIDESGMPKERFSAEFPKEGPSILRIQQVVRGDSAAYFCASSPLDSGDGYTFGSGTRLTVV.

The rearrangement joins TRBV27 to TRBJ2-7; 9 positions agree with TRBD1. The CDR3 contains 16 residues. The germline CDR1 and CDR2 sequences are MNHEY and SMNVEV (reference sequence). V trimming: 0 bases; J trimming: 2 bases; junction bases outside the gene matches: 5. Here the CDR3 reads CASSLSGRQGAYEQYF. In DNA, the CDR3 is TGTGCCAGCAGTTTATCAGGTCGACAGGGGGCCTACGAGCAGTACTTC.

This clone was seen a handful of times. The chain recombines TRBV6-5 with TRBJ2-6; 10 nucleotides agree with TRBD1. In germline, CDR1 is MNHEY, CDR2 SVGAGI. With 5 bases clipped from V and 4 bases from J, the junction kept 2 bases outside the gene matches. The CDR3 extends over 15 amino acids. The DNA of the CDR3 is TGTGCCAGCAGTCGACAGGGGGCAGGGGCCAACGTCCTGACTTTC. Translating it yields CASSRQGAGANVLTF.

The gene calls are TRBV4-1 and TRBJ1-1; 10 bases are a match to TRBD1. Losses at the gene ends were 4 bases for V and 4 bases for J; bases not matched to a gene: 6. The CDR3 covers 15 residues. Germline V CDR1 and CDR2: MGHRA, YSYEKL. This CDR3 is CASSLGQGVPTEAFF. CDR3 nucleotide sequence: TGCGCCAGCAGCCTTGGACAGGGGGTGCCCACTGAAGCTTTCTTT.

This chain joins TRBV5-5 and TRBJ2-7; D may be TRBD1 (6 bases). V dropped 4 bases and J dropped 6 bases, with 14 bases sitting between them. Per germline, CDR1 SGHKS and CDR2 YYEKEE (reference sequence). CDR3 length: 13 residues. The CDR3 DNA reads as TGTGCCAGCAGCCAACTACAGGGACCCGAGCAGTACGTC. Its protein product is CASSQLQGPEQYV.

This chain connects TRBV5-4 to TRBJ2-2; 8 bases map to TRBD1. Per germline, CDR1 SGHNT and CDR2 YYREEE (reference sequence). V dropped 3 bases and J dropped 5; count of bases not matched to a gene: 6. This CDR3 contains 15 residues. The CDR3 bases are TGTGCCAGCAGCTCCGGACAGGGTAGGACCGGGGAGCTGTTTTTT. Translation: CASSSGQGRTGELFF.

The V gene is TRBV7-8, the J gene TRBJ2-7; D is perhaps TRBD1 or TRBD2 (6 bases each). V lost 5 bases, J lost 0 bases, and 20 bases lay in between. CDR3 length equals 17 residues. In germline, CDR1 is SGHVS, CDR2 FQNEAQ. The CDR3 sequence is CASSPPRGRGSSYEQYF. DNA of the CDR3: TGTGCCAGCAGCCCCCCCCGGGGGCGAGGAAGCTCCTACGAGCAGTACTTC. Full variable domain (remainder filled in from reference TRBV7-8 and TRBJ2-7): GAGVSQSPRYKVAKRGQDVALRCDPISGHVSLFWYQQALGQGPEFLTYFQNEAQLDKSGLPSDRFFAERPEGSVSTLKIQRTQQEDSAVYLCASSPPRGRGSSYEQYFGPGTRLTVT.

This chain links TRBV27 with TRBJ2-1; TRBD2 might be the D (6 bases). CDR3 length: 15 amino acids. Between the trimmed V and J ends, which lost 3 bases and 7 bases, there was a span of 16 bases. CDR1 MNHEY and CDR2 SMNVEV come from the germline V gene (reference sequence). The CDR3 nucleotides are TGTGCCAGCAGTTTCTTAGCGGATCGGGAGAATGAGCAGTTCTTC. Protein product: CASSFLADRENEQFF.

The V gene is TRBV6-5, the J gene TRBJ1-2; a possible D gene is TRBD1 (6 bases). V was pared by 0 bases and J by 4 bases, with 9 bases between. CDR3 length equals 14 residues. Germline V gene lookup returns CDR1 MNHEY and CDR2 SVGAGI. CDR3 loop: CASSYSRTVYGYTF. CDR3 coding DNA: TGTGCCAGCAGTTACTCCAGGACAGTCTATGGCTACACCTTC.

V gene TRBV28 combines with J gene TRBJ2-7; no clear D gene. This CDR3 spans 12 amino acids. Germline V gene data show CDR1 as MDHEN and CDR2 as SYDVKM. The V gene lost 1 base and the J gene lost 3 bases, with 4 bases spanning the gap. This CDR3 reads CASSLSRYEQYF. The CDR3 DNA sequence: TGTGCCAGCAGTTTATCCCGCTACGAGCAGTACTTC.

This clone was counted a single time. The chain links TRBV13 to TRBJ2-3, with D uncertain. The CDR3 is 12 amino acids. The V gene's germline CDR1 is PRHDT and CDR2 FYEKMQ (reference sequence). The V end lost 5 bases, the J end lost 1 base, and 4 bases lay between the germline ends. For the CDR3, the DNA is TGTGCCAGCAGCCTTCGCACAGATACGCAGTATTTT. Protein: CASSLRTDTQYF.

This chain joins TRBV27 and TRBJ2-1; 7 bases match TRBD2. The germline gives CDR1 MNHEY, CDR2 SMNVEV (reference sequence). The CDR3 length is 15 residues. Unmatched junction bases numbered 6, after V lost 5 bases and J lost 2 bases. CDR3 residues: CASSPGTTTYNEQFF. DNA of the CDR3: TGTGCCAGCAGTCCAGGGACTACCACCTACAATGAGCAGTTCTTC.

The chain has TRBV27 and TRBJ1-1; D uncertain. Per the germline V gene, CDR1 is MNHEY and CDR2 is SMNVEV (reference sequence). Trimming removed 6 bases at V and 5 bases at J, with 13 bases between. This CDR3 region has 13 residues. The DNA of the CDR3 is TGTGCCAGCAGGTTACAATCTGCAACTGAAGCTTTCTTT. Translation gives CASRLQSATEAFF.